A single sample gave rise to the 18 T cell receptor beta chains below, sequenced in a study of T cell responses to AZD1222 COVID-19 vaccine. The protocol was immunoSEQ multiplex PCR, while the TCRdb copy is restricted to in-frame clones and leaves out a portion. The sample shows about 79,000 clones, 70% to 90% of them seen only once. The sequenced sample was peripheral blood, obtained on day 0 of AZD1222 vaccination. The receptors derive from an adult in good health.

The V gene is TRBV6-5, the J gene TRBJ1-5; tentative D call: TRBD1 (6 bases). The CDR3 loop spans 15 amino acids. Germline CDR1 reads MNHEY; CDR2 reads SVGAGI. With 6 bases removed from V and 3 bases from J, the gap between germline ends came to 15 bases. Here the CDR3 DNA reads TGTGCCAGCAGCGGAGCGGACAGCCCCAATCAGCCCCAGCATTTT. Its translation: CASSGADSPNQPQHF.

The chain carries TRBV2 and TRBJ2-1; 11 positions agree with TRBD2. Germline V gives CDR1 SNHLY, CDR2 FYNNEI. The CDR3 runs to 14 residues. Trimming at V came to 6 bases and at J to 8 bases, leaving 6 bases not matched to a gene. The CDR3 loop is CASRIQLAGDEQFF. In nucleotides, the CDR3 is TGTGCCAGCAGGATCCAACTAGCGGGAGATGAGCAGTTCTTC. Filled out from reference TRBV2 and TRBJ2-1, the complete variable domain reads EPEVTQTPSHQVTQMGQEVILRCVPISNHLYFYWYRQILGQKVEFLVSFYNNEISEKSEIFDDQFSVERPDGSNFTLKIRSTKLEDSAMYFCASRIQLAGDEQFFGPGTRLTVL.

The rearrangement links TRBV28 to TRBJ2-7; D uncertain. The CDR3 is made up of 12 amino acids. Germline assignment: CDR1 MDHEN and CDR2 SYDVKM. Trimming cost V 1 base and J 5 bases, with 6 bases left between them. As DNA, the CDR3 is TGTGCCAGCAGTTTATTTCCACACGAGCAGTACTTC. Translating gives CASSLFPHEQYF.

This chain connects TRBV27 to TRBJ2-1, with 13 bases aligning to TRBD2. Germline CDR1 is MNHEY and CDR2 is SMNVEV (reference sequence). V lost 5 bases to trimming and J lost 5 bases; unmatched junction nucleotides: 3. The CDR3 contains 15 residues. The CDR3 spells CASSQGLAGHNEQFF. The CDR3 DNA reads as TGTGCCAGCAGTCAGGGACTAGCGGGGCACAATGAGCAGTTCTTC.

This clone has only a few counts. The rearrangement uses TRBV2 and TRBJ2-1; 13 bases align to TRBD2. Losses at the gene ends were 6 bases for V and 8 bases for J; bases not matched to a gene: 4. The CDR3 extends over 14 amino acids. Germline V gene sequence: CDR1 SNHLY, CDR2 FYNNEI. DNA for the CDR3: TGTGCCAGCAGAGGACTAGCGGGAGTCGATGAGCAGTTCTTC. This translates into CASRGLAGVDEQFF.

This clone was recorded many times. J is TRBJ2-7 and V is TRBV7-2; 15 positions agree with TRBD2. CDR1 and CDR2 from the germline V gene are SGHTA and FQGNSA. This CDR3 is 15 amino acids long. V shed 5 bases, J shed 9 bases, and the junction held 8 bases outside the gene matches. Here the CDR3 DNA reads TGTGCCAGCAGCCCCTGGACTAGCGGGAGGGAGGTGCAGTACTTC. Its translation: CASSPWTSGREVQYF.

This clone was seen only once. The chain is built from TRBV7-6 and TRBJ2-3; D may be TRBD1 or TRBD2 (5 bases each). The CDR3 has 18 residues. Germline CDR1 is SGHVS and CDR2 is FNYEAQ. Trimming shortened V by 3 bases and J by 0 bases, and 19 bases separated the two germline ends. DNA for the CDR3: TGTGCCAGCAGCTTGATCGCCGGGACGTCTACTAGCACAGATACGCAGTATTTT. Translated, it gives CASSLIAGTSTSTDTQYF.

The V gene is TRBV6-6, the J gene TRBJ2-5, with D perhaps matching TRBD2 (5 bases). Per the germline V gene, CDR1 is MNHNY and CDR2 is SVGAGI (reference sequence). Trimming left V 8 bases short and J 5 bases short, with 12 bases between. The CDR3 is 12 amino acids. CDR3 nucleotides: TGTGCCAGCTCCGACCCTAGCGAGACCCAGTACTTC. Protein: CASSDPSETQYF.

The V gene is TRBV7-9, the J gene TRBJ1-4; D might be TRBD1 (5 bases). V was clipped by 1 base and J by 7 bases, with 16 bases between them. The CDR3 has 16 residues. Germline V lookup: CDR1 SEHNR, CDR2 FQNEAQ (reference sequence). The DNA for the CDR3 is TGTGCCAGCAGCTTAGTCCGACCGACTGGGGGTGAAAAACTGTTTTTT. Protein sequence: CASSLVRPTGGEKLFF.

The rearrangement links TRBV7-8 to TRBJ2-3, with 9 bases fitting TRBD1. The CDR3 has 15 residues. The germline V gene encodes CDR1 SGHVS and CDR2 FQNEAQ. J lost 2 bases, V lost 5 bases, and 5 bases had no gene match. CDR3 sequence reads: CASSAGQGDTDTQYF. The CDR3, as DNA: TGTGCCAGCAGCGCGGGACAGGGCGACACAGATACGCAGTATTTT.

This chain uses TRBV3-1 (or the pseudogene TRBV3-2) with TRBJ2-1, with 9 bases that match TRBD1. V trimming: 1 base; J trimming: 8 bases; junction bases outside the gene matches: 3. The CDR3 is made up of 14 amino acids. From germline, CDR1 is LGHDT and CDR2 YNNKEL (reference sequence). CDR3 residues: CASSQVDRGDEQFF. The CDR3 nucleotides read TGTGCCAGCAGCCAAGTAGACAGGGGGGATGAGCAGTTCTTC.

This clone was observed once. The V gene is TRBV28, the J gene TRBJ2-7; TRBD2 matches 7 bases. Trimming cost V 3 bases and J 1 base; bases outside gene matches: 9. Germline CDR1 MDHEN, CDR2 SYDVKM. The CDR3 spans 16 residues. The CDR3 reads CASSFELRGLSYEQYF. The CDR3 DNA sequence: TGTGCCAGCAGTTTCGAATTGCGGGGACTATCCTACGAGCAGTACTTC.

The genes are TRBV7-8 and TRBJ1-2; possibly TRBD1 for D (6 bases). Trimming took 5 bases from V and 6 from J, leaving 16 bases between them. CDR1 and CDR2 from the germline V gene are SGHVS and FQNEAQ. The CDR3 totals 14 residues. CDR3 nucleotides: TGTGCCAGCAGCCCGGCCAGGGGAGAGGATGGCTACACCTTC. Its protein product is CASSPARGEDGYTF.

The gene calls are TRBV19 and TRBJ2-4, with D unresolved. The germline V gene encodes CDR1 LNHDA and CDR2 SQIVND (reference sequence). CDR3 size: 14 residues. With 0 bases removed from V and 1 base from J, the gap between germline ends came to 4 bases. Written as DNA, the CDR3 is TGTGCCAGTAGTATAGATTCGGCCAAAAACATTCAGTACTTC. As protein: CASSIDSAKNIQYF.

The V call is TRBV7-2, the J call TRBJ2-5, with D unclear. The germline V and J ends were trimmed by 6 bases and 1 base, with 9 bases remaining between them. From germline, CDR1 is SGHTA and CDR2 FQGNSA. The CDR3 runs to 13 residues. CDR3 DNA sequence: TGTGCCAGCAGTTCAAACAGCCAAGAGACCCAGTACTTC. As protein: CASSSNSQETQYF.

The CDR3 DNA reads TGTGCCAGCAGCCAAACTCCGGGATATAATTCACCCCTCCACTTT. This sequence encodes CASSQTPGYNSPLHF. The chain links TRBV14 to TRBJ1-6; D remains unclear. CDR1 is SGHDN and CDR2 is FVKESK in the germline V gene. V was shortened by 2 bases and J by 4 bases, with 9 bases between the two germline ends. The CDR3 covers 15 residues.

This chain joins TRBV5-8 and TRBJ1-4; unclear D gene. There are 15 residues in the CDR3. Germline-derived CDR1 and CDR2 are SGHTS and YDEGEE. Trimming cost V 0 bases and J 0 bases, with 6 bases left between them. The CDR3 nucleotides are TGTGCCAGCAGCTTGGAGAAGGCAACTAATGAAAAACTGTTTTTT. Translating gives CASSLEKATNEKLFF.

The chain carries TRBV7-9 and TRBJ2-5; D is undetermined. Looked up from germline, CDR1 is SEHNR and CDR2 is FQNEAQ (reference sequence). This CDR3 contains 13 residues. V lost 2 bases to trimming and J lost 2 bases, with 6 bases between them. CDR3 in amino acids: CASSLNSQETQYF. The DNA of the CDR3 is TGTGCCAGCAGCTTAAACTCTCAAGAGACCCAGTACTTC.